The rows below give T cell receptor beta chains drawn from one sample of a study of blood T cell repertoires in COVID-19. TCRdb keeps only in-frame clones here, not all; method: immunoSEQ multiplex PCR. The profile shows 250,000 to 350,000 clones, 90% of them singletons. Sequencing was done on a sample of PBMCs or T cells enriched from blood (not recorded which). These TCRs come from a woman under 30 with acute COVID-19. Each CDR3 is given with its conserved first and last residue. Each record gives: V gene, CDR3 protein.

v_gene: TRBV9
CDR3aa: CASSVDLRTDRNYGYTF

v_gene: TRBV10-3
CDR3aa: CAISFGHSGSGNTIYF

v_gene: TRBV18
CDR3aa: CASSQYRERGDTQYF

v_gene: TRBV7-3
CDR3aa: CASSLTGDSPFYEQYF

v_gene: TRBV11-3
CDR3aa: CASTLPTGGAAEAFF

v_gene: TRBV28
CDR3aa: CASSLTSKLGGEAFF

v_gene: TRBV3-1/TRBV3-2
CDR3aa: CASSPGVGGYTF

v_gene: TRBV11-2
CDR3aa: CASSRGVETQYF

v_gene: TRBV6-5
CDR3aa: CASSYDSANTGELFF

v_gene: TRBV24-1
CDR3aa: CATSDSQGGRQPQHF

v_gene: TRBV15
CDR3aa: CATTTPITANTEAFF

v_gene: TRBV7-9
CDR3aa: CASSAHGGSSYNEQFF

v_gene: TRBV15
CDR3aa: CATSRDLGASGANVLTF

v_gene: TRBV19
CDR3aa: CASYGMNTEAFF

v_gene: TRBV7-8
CDR3aa: CASSLVDIYEQYF

v_gene: TRBV6-2/TRBV6-3
CDR3aa: CASSYFPRDRGAYEQYF

v_gene: TRBV7-3
CDR3aa: CASSPVTGIGSEAFF

v_gene: TRBV6-5
CDR3aa: CASSPLPLQDYGYTF

v_gene: TRBV5-1
CDR3aa: CASRGDRRLRGYTF

v_gene: TRBV6-2/TRBV6-3
CDR3aa: CASSGPGQGSSPLHF

v_gene: TRBV13
CDR3aa: CASKRGDRGNEKLFF

v_gene: TRBV7-2
CDR3aa: CASSLAGGDTQYF

v_gene: TRBV18
CDR3aa: CASSASSTGLETQYF

v_gene: TRBV7-2
CDR3aa: CASSPSLIEADTQYF

v_gene: TRBV2
CDR3aa: CASSVKPGGDF

v_gene: TRBV28
CDR3aa: CASSLSYLGGAGNTIYF

v_gene: TRBV6-1
CDR3aa: CASSEGDRDYGYTF

v_gene: TRBV10-3
CDR3aa: CAIRVDMGGNTEAFF

v_gene: TRBV5-4
CDR3aa: CASSPLGQLDSGNTIYF

v_gene: TRBV11-3
CDR3aa: CASSSGRGNTEAFF

v_gene: TRBV9
CDR3aa: CASSERREGPYTGELFF

v_gene: TRBV2
CDR3aa: CASRETYSAGGASDGYTF

v_gene: TRBV9
CDR3aa: CASSVLLSNEQFF

v_gene: TRBV19
CDR3aa: CASRSRGRGSEKLFF

v_gene: TRBV28
CDR3aa: CASRKQGARANYGYTF

v_gene: TRBV20-1
CDR3aa: CSARARQGAFF

v_gene: TRBV9
CDR3aa: CASSPRGGPKGYTF

v_gene: TRBV28
CDR3aa: CASSRFDKGNTIYF

v_gene: TRBV9
CDR3aa: CASSVAPTSAGGYEQYF

v_gene: TRBV9
CDR3aa: CASSVAKRRFSYEQYF

v_gene: TRBV2
CDR3aa: CASSEPGDYGYTF

v_gene: TRBV28
CDR3aa: CASSLILAGGAYNEQFF

v_gene: TRBV10-3
CDR3aa: CAISGAGGEGYTF

v_gene: TRBV9
CDR3aa: CASSVNDGLAGNEQYF

v_gene: TRBV28
CDR3aa: CASTEDYGTVRLFF

v_gene: TRBV11-3
CDR3aa: CASSPSRLLSTDTQYF

v_gene: TRBV7-9
CDR3aa: CASSLAGRVNYGYTF

v_gene: TRBV18
CDR3aa: CASSNHRESEQYF

v_gene: TRBV19
CDR3aa: CASNDRGGTEAFF

v_gene: TRBV5-1
CDR3aa: CASSRQTVDSTEAFF

v_gene: TRBV5-1
CDR3aa: CASSLVRGGGEAFF

v_gene: TRBV19
CDR3aa: CASTRRQGESAEAFF

v_gene: TRBV19
CDR3aa: CASSMAPGLAGWSGELFF

v_gene: TRBV9
CDR3aa: CASSVGSRQGSEQYF

v_gene: TRBV28
CDR3aa: CASSAGDIPGQHF